This T cell receptor beta chain was sequenced during a study of post-analysis software for immune sequencing data. The study's findings and limits: Strong co-clustering by F measure linked samples that shared a preparation batch. The five TRBV segments detected at higher frequency in patients than in controls included TRBV5-6, TRBV5-1 and TRBV20-1.

Points on this clonotype: Its antigen is unknown. Sequence at one end of the junction differs from germline and may be a read error.

The CDR3 is made up of 16 amino acids. Per the germline V gene, CDR1 is ENHRY and CDR2 is SYGVKD. Unique molecular identifiers featured in each of the TCR beta cDNA libraries. TCRdb recomputed calls from the PCR reads with MiXCR, one row per CDR3 protein. The sample contains more than 450,000 distinct CDR3 sequences, 44% of which appear only once. The specimen sequenced was blood. The V and J genes are TRBV10-3 and TRBJ2-5, with 14 bases identical to TRBD2. The sequence came from a girl aged 10 to 17 with multiple sclerosis. This chain's CDR3 is CTISDLGTSGGETQYF. Written as DNA, the CDR3 is TGTACCATCAGTGATTTAGGGACTAGCGGGGGAGAGACCCAGTACTTC.